Detailed here is one T cell receptor beta chain. The target antigen is unknown. This sample is part of a study of shared clonotypes between healthy human individuals. Broader study findings: Sampling was confined to blood; repertoires within tissues likely differ.

Naivety among CD8 cells was defined by CD45RO negativity and positive CCR7 selection, thereby excluding terminally differentiated effector memory CD45RA+ cells. Donors comprised healthy HIV-negative adults lacking recent acute infections or vaccinations. Method: immunoSEQ multiplex PCR; TCRdb's copy keeps in-frame clones and lacks some. This sample carries around 610,000 clones, around 96% of them seen once, and the ten largest clones take roughly 0.12%. CDR1 and CDR2 (germline): SGHAT, FQNNGV. The CDR3 has 17 amino acids. The ends lost 1 base at V and 7 bases at J; junction bases unmatched: 11. The chain links TRBV11-2 to TRBJ1-4, with 8 bases matching TRBD1. The sequence was obtained from a woman in her 30s in good health. The sequenced sample consisted of naive CD8+ T cells sorted from blood. In DNA, the CDR3 is TGTGCCAGCAGCTTAGCTAGCCCCGGGACAGGACGTGAAAAACTGTTTTTT. Its translation is CASSLASPGTGREKLFF.